This T cell receptor (beta chain) was sequenced during a study of T cells in women clearing cervical HPV infection. Whole-study context: Cases were women with histologically confirmed HPV16-related CIN3 or worse, including a couple of invasive cancers.

Of note for this clone: The CDR3 end is not reached by the read, which stops 3 residues before it; the germline J gene fills it in.

The CDR3 contains 15 residues. Germline V CDR1 and CDR2: DFQATT, SNEGSKA (reference sequence). TCR beta CDR3 amplified by multiplex PCR from approximately 1,200 ng genomic DNA. The repertoire was sequenced with immunoSEQ multiplex PCR; TCRdb's copy has only in-frame clones and lacks some. This sample contains about 28,000 clones. The chain recombines TRBV20-1 with TRBJ2-3; 14 positions agree with TRBD2. The sample comprised blood buffy coat. This TCR was recovered from a woman aged 18 to 75 with a cervical HPV16 infection that either progressed to CIN3+ or cleared (not recorded which). CDR3 region: CSAGGLAGAGETQYF. Partial CDR3 DNA: TGCAGTGCTGGGGGACTAGCGGGAGCAGGAGAGACG.